This paragraph covers one TCR beta chain sequence. There are 15 residues in the CDR3. V trimming: 4 bases; J trimming: 7 bases; junction bases outside the gene matches: 10. Germline V lookup: CDR1 MRHNA, CDR2 SNTAGT. Sequencing used immunoSEQ multiplex PCR; TCRdb keeps in-frame clones, though not all of them. The sample has about 250,000 clones, 90% seen once. This record comes from a study of blood T cell repertoires in COVID-19. Looking at the study overall: The United States, Italy and Spain supplied acute and convalescent COVID-19 samples.

This clonotype originated in a woman aged 55 to 70 with COVID-19, enrolled during active disease. The chain has TRBV6-4 and TRBJ2-1; 7 bases agree with TRBD2. Sequencing input: peripheral blood. CDR3 nucleotides: TGTGCCAGCAGTGTTTACGGGGGGATCAGTAATGAGCAGTTCTTC. This sequence encodes CASSVYGGISNEQFF.